Following are 17 T cell receptor beta chains from one sample sequenced in a study of T cell changes during pregnancy in multiple sclerosis. The protocol was immunoSEQ multiplex PCR, while the TCRdb copy is restricted to in-frame clones and leaves out a portion. The repertoire has 66,000 or so clones, 91% of them found once; the top ten carry approximately 5%. Sequences were derived from CD8+ T cells from peripheral blood mononuclear cells, sampled before pregnancy. All receptors derive from a female donor with multiple sclerosis, enrolled in a pregnancy study.

The chain couples TRBV19 to TRBJ1-6, with TRBD1 matching 7 bases. The CDR3 is 15 amino acids. Germline trimming cut 1 base from V and 6 bases from J; bases unmatched to any gene: 3. Germline lookup yields CDR1 LNHDA and CDR2 SQIVND (reference sequence). The CDR3: CASSIASGGNSPLHF. Here the CDR3 DNA reads TGTGCCAGTAGTATAGCCTCAGGGGGTAATTCACCCCTCCACTTT.

This clone was counted once. The rearrangement links TRBV10-3 to TRBJ2-5, with TRBD2 matching 7 bases. V was pared by 8 bases and J by 5 bases, with 5 bases of the junction left unmatched. Germline V gives CDR1 ENHRY, CDR2 SYGVKD. This CDR3 comprises 12 residues. The CDR3 coding sequence is TGTGCCATCCGGGAGGCAGGGGAGACCCAGTACTTC. Translated, it gives CAIREAGETQYF.

The chain joins TRBV9 to TRBJ2-1, with TRBD2 as a possible D gene (5 bases). From germline, CDR1 is SGDLS and CDR2 YYNGEE. With 2 bases removed from V and 6 bases from J, the gap between germline ends came to 18 bases. This CDR3 contains 16 residues. The CDR3 bases are TGTGCCAGCAGCGTGTCCTGGACTCCCGTCGGCAATGAGCAGTTCTTC. Residues: CASSVSWTPVGNEQFF.

This chain connects TRBV4-1 to TRBJ2-2, with a weak D call TRBD2 (6 bases). The CDR3 has 14 residues. Trimming took 1 base from V and 5 from J, leaving 8 bases between them. CDR1 MGHRA and CDR2 YSYEKL come from the germline V gene. The CDR3 here is CASSQVAVTGELFF. The CDR3 DNA follows: TGCGCCAGCAGCCAAGTAGCGGTTACCGGGGAGCTGTTTTTT.

The chain couples TRBV12-5 to TRBJ2-2, with 7 bases fitting TRBD1. The CDR3 is 16 amino acids. Germline V CDR1 and CDR2: LGHNT, FRNRAP. The junction had 10 bases not matched to a gene; V was cut back by 1 base and J by 8 bases. Here the CDR3 reads CASGLGQGSIFGELFF. The DNA of the CDR3 is TGTGCTAGTGGTTTGGGACAGGGTAGCATATTTGGGGAGCTGTTTTTT.

The chain joins TRBV7-9 to TRBJ1-5; 8 nucleotides align to TRBD1. CDR1 and CDR2 (germline): SEHNR, FQNEAQ (reference sequence). The V and J ends lost 6 bases and 8 bases, in that order; junction bases with no gene match: 12. This CDR3 region has 15 residues. The CDR3 coding sequence is TGTGCCAGCAGTTCGGACAGGGCAGGAAGGAAGCCCCAGCATTTT. Its translation: CASSSDRAGRKPQHF.

The chain has TRBV6-5 and TRBJ2-7; D not resolved. The CDR3 sequence is 14 residues long. V lost 2 bases to trimming and J lost 4 bases, with 12 bases between them. Germline V lookup: CDR1 MNHEY, CDR2 SVGAGI. CDR3 region: CASSYKVPGYEQYF. The DNA of the CDR3 is TGTGCCAGCAGTTACAAGGTCCCCGGGTACGAGCAGTACTTC.

The chain links TRBV29-1 to TRBJ2-7; the match to TRBD2 covers 8 bases. The CDR3 contains 15 residues. V gave up 2 bases and J gave up 6 bases; unmatched junction bases: 12. Germline V gene data show CDR1 as SQVTM and CDR2 as ANQGSEA. CDR3 sequence (DNA): TGCAGCGTTGAACGAATTAGCGGGGCAGCGGGCGAGCAGTACTTC. Amino acid sequence: CSVERISGAAGEQYF.

The V and J genes are TRBV27 and TRBJ2-2; 12 bases fit TRBD2. Unmatched junction bases numbered 14, after V lost 2 bases and J lost 7 bases. The CDR3 totals 19 residues. In germline, CDR1 is MNHEY, CDR2 SMNVEV (reference sequence). The CDR3 loop is CASSLLARASGGAGGELFF. CDR3 DNA: TGTGCCAGCAGTTTACTAGCCAGAGCTAGCGGGGGGGCCGGCGGGGAGCTGTTTTTT.

This rearrangement joins TRBV11-3 to TRBJ2-1; 9 bases match TRBD2. In germline, CDR1 is SGHNT, CDR2 YENEEA. With V trimmed by 2 bases and J by 3 bases, 5 bases remained unmatched. There are 16 residues in the CDR3. The CDR3 DNA reads as TGTGCCAGCAGCTTAAACGCGGGGGGGATCTACAATGAGCAGTTCTTC. It codes for CASSLNAGGIYNEQFF.

In its sample, this clone was seen a few times. The rearrangement joins TRBV30 to TRBJ2-2, with a tentative D call TRBD1 (6 bases). There are 17 residues in the CDR3. CDR1 GTSNPN and CDR2 SVGIG come from the germline V gene (reference sequence). Trimming shortened V by 0 bases and J by 1 base, and 15 bases separated the two germline ends. This chain's CDR3 is CAWSVRIGGRNTGELFF. In DNA, the CDR3 is TGTGCCTGGAGTGTACGGATTGGGGGCCGGAACACCGGGGAGCTGTTTTTT.

The V gene is TRBV5-4, the J gene TRBJ2-1; 9 nucleotides agree with TRBD1. CDR1 is SGHNT, CDR2 YYREEE, per germline (reference sequence). After removal of 3 bases from V and 5 bases from J, the junction contained 9 bases not matched to a gene. This CDR3 contains 16 residues. DNA for the CDR3: TGTGCCAGCAGCTCTTGGGGGGGGGACAGGGACAATGAGCAGTTCTTC. It specifies CASSSWGGDRDNEQFF.

This clone was observed a single time. V is TRBV27 and J is TRBJ1-5; D may be TRBD1 (5 bases). The CDR3 runs to 15 residues. V lost 5 bases to trimming and J lost 3 bases, with 14 bases between them. CDR1 is MNHEY, CDR2 SMNVEV, per germline (reference sequence). The CDR3 sequence is CASSLRGGPNQPQHF. In DNA, the CDR3 is TGTGCCAGCAGTCTCCGGGGGGGTCCCAATCAGCCCCAGCATTTT.

This chain joins TRBV29-1 and TRBJ2-7; D is unresolved. The CDR3 covers 14 residues. V lost 4 bases to trimming and J lost 4 bases, with 17 bases between them. Looked up from germline, CDR1 is SQVTM and CDR2 is ANQGSEA. The CDR3 DNA reads TGCAGCGTTGTTACGGTCCTCTCCGGGTACGAGCAGTACTTC. This sequence encodes CSVVTVLSGYEQYF.

On this clone: Relative to the germline gene, one junction end is altered; a read error may explain this. The CDR3 nucleotides read TGCGGCGTCGACCTTCTAGCGGGGGGACTGTACCAAGAGACCCAGTACTTC. Residues: CGVDLLAGGLYQETQYF. The chain recombines TRBV29-1 with TRBJ2-5, with TRBD2 matching 11 bases. Per germline, CDR1 SQVTM and CDR2 ANQGSEA. The CDR3 runs 17 residues.

The chain joins TRBV9 to TRBJ2-1; TRBD2 aligns across 7 bases. Germline V gene data show CDR1 as SGDLS and CDR2 as YYNGEE. The V and J ends lost 2 bases and 7 bases, in that order; junction bases with no gene match: 6. The CDR3 consists of 14 residues. This chain's CDR3 is CASSVERGRNEQFF. The CDR3 bases are TGTGCCAGCAGCGTGGAGCGGGGAAGGAATGAGCAGTTCTTC.

This clone was picked up a small number of times. The rearrangement joins TRBV14 to TRBJ1-2; D is perhaps TRBD1 (6 bases). This CDR3 is built from 16 residues. V was shortened by 0 bases and J by 3 bases, with 14 bases between the two germline ends. Germline CDR1 SGHDN, CDR2 FVKESK. CDR3 in amino acids: CASSQEVGALYYGYTF. The CDR3 nucleotides read TGTGCCAGCAGCCAAGAAGTGGGGGCGCTTTACTATGGCTACACCTTC. Full variable domain (remainder filled in from reference TRBV14 and TRBJ1-2): EAGVTQFPSHSVIEKGQTVTLRCDPISGHDNLYWYRRVMGKEIKFLLHFVKESKQDESGMPNNRFLAERTGGTYSTLKVQPAELEDSGVYFCASSQEVGALYYGYTFGSGTRLTVV.